This entry lists 11 T cell receptor beta chains sequenced from one sample in a study of blood T cell repertoires in COVID-19. Libraries were prepared by immunoSEQ multiplex PCR; TCRdb keeps only in-frame clonotypes and omits some of them. The sample holds about 180,000 clones, 80% to 90% seen once. The sequencing sample was made of peripheral blood. Every receptor here comes from a man aged 50 to 60 with active or convalescent COVID-19.

The rearrangement joins TRBV5-1 to TRBJ2-5; D gene unclear. Germline V gene data show CDR1 as SGHRS and CDR2 as YFSETQ. The length of the CDR3 is 17 residues. V gave up 1 base and J gave up 2 bases, with 18 bases separating them. This CDR3 is CASSLFRPNLTQETQYF. The CDR3 nucleotides read TGCGCCAGCAGCTTGTTCCGCCCGAACCTTACACAAGAGACCCAGTACTTC.

This clone has more than one count but fewer than ten. J is TRBJ2-7 and V is TRBV27; 10 bases are a match to TRBD2. In germline, CDR1 is MNHEY, CDR2 SMNVEV (reference sequence). V lost 8 bases, J lost 5 bases, and 18 bases stayed unmatched. This CDR3 has 17 amino acids. CDR3 sequence: CASGPRPSGSASHEQYF. In nucleotides, the CDR3 is TGTGCCAGCGGACCCAGGCCTAGCGGGAGTGCGTCCCACGAGCAGTACTTC.

V is TRBV6-2 or TRBV6-3 and J is TRBJ1-1, with D hard to call. The V gene's germline CDR1 is MNHEY and CDR2 SVGEGT. Trimming cost V 2 bases and J 3 bases, with 19 bases left between them. The CDR3 has 17 residues. CDR3 residues: CASSYPWGGGDDTEAFF. In nucleotides, the CDR3 is TGTGCCAGCAGTTACCCTTGGGGTGGAGGTGATGACACTGAAGCTTTCTTT.

J is TRBJ2-1 and V is TRBV3-1 (or the pseudogene TRBV3-2); no clear D. Germline values: CDR1 LGHDT, CDR2 YNNKEL (reference sequence). Trimming removed 5 bases from V and 2 bases from J, with 10 bases in between. CDR3 length: 14 amino acids. DNA for the CDR3: TGTGCCAGCAGCGATCAAACTACCTACAATGAGCAGTTCTTC. Translated, it gives CASSDQTTYNEQFF.

The genes are TRBV2 and TRBJ1-5; 7 bases fit TRBD1. Germline lookup yields CDR1 SNHLY and CDR2 FYNNEI. The ends lost 4 bases at V and 7 bases at J; junction bases unmatched: 10. The CDR3 is made up of 15 amino acids. The CDR3 DNA reads as TGTGCCAGCAGTGCGGGACAAGGGGGCGGGCAGCCCCAGCATTTT. Residues: CASSAGQGGGQPQHF.

This clone is a singleton in its sample. The chain couples TRBV3-1 (or the pseudogene TRBV3-2) to TRBJ2-5, with 9 positions matching TRBD2. Germline lookup yields CDR1 LGHDT and CDR2 YNNKEL (reference sequence). The trim removed 7 bases at V and 5 bases at J, leaving 5 bases unmatched. The CDR3 has 13 residues. The CDR3 loop reads CASNLAGDETQYF. In DNA, the CDR3 is TGTGCCAGCAACTTAGCGGGAGACGAGACCCAGTACTTC.

The V gene is TRBV10-3, the J gene TRBJ2-1; 15 nucleotides align to TRBD2. The CDR3 has 18 amino acids. With 2 bases clipped from V and 0 bases from J, the junction kept 2 bases outside the gene matches. Germline V gene data show CDR1 as ENHRY and CDR2 as SYGVKD. CDR3 coding DNA: TGTGCCATCAGTGAGGGGACTAGCGGGAGGAGCTCCTACAATGAGCAGTTCTTC. Its translation: CAISEGTSGRSSYNEQFF.

The V gene is TRBV29-1, the J gene TRBJ1-1, with D maybe TRBD1 (5 bases). V lost 6 bases and J 2 bases, leaving 16 bases between the germline ends. CDR1 and CDR2 from the germline V gene are SQVTM and ANQGSEA. The CDR3 is 14 amino acids. CDR3 bases: TGCAGCGTACTTAGACAGACCGAAAACACTGAAGCTTTCTTT. Amino acids: CSVLRQTENTEAFF.

V gene TRBV3-1 (or the pseudogene TRBV3-2) combines with J gene TRBJ2-1; a possible D gene is TRBD2 (7 bases). The CDR3 extends over 15 amino acids. Germline lookup yields CDR1 LGHDT and CDR2 YNNKEL (reference sequence). Trimming removed 4 bases at V and 4 bases at J, with 14 bases between. Here the CDR3 reads CASSPRGGGYNEQFF. CDR3 nucleotide sequence: TGTGCCAGCAGCCCTCGAGGGGGGGGATACAATGAGCAGTTCTTC.

In regard to this clone: With a much larger clone just one base away, this may be a read error. V is TRBV3-1 (or the pseudogene TRBV3-2) and J is TRBJ2-4, with 7 bases matching TRBD1. Trimming at V came to 3 bases and at J to 2 bases, leaving 7 bases not matched to a gene. The CDR3 runs 16 residues. Germline CDR1 is LGHDT and CDR2 is YNNKEL (reference sequence). The CDR3 sequence: CASSHQGGESKNIQYF. CDR3 bases: TGTGCCAGCAGCCATCAAGGGGGCGAGTCCAAAAACATTCAGTACTTC.

The CDR3 protein is CASSEVQGANEQYF. DNA for the CDR3: TGTGCCAGCAGTGAGGTTCAGGGGGCTAACGAGCAGTACTTC. The chain is built from TRBV2 and TRBJ2-7; 8 bases are a match to TRBD1. Germline V gene lookup returns CDR1 SNHLY and CDR2 FYNNEI. The J segment lost 5 bases and the V segment lost 3 bases, leaving 6 bases of the junction unmatched. This CDR3 region has 14 residues.